This TCR beta chain was found in a study of cytomegalovirus exposure and HLA in healthy donors (dated by TCRdb to the late 2010s). About the investigation overall: In an earlier analysis of some 550 of the donors, 250 to 350 Gb of sequence data and some 120 million unique TCR beta sequences from about 190 million T cells were reported. An early release covering over 500 HLA-typed donors comprised roughly 300 gigabases of sequencing data and around 86 million unique TCR sequences. Of the roughly 420 genotyped donors, over 80% were placed in the genetic ancestry cluster associated with self-reported Caucasian donors. The study was designed to test whether signatures of past pathogen exposure could be identified by cataloging public T cell receptors. Using immunosequencing, the study profiled T cell repertoires from about 620 subjects and related those repertoires to cytomegalovirus serostatus. A separate validation cohort of roughly 130 different subjects was used in addition to the roughly 640-subject first cohort. High-throughput TCR immunosequencing, statistical association of individual TCRs with disease status, and machine learning were combined to predict cytomegalovirus infection status. A later analysis re-examined previously published TCR beta repertoires from hundreds of donors and added high-resolution HLA genotyping to investigate patterns of TCR occurrence. Rather than using new phenotypic data, the later analysis identified candidate immune exposures from TCR beta sequences and from how often those sequences occurred across donors. An earlier analysis of about 600 of the donors used high-throughput TCR beta sequencing to judge whether each TCR beta V gene segment behaved as functional or pseudogenic. Donor age, sex, ethnicity and CMV serostatus were compiled alongside the repertoire data. Genome-wide SNP genotypes for about 65% of the roughly 670 donors were used in a later genetic analysis, which treated that subset as a discovery cohort. Every discovery cohort repertoire had been produced on one sequencing platform. Both class I and class II loci were covered by HLA typing, at four-digit resolution. Typing coverage differed by locus: A, B, C, DRB1 and DQB1 were typed in roughly 620-630 donors, DQA1 in approximately 520, DPA1 in over 600, and DPB1 in 450 to 490. Roughly 5 DR-DQ haplotypes were handled as single units for association and clustering because linkage in the cohort was strong. Among roughly 400 genotyped donors of the cohort, an average of about 240,000 unique TCR beta nucleotide sequences were sequenced per donor, roughly a sixth of them non-productive.

CDR3 length: 16 amino acids, cysteine to phenylalanine. Just the 48-base CDR3 DNA is kept, in frame starting at base 1. V lost 3 bases and J lost 6 bases; the stretch between them is 18 bases long. CDR1 and CDR2 are read off the germline V gene as SGDLS and YYNGEE. Study-wide conclusions, independent of this receptor: Because some donors lacked HLA typing at each locus, the association tests relied only on the typed subset. While some public TCRs were present in many individuals, most TCR sequences turned up only very rarely across donors. This cohort had only TCR beta chains sequenced, and the lack of alpha or paired-chain data limited which features could be detected. A further reported finding was that TCR beta sequences accurately predicted the HLA-A and HLA-B alleles for most subjects in the first cohort. A total of around 150 TCR beta chains were listed by the study as associated with cytomegalovirus. Because counts were too low, around 17 rarely observed V segments, including chromosome 9 orphons, were left out of the earlier analysis of approximately 580 of the donors. Three of the identified cytomegalovirus-associated TCR beta chains were confirmed in vitro to be specific for cytomegalovirus antigens. The only immune exposure information available for the cohort was CMV serostatus. The authors suggested that the approach could potentially be generalized to other disease states and immunological phenotypes. The classifier was reported to diagnose cytomegalovirus status with high specificity and sensitivity in both the original cohort and the validation cohort. In a later analysis, several top co-occurrence clusters were reported to appear linked to parvovirus B19, influenza, CMV and Epstein-Barr virus. Linkage disequilibrium might explain the correlated functional status among segregating V segments, but an unknown experimental factor could not be ruled out. Specific HLA alleles were associated with 15,000 to 20,000 TCR beta sequences at a false discovery rate of 0.05 in a later analysis. In a later analysis, most CMV-associated TCR beta chains were found to appear HLA-restricted, with HLA associations seemingly driven largely by CMV exposure. Broadly in line with IMGT annotations, most TCR beta V segments showed up in productive rearrangements about 87% or about 30% of the time in an earlier analysis of about 500 of the donors. In a later genetic analysis, fewer N-insertions in productive TCRs were reported among donors in an Asian-associated ancestry cluster than the roughly 670-donor mean. In a later analysis, the rate of TCR association differed among HLA loci, with DRB1 alleles having the most associated TCRs and HLA-C alleles having the fewest. When HLA alleles, especially DR and DQ, strongly co-occurred, TCR associations were difficult to assign to individual alleles. An association between a missense DCLRE1C variant and V-gene and J-gene trimming of TCR beta chains was found in a later genetic analysis and replicated in an independent cohort. Roughly uniform sequencing depth across donors was assumed in presence/absence analyses, although this assumption may not hold. Some IMGT-functional V segments, including TRBV6-2 and TRBV6-3, could not be distinguished by the 87-base-pair reads and were therefore excluded. Compared with equally common non-associated chains, HLA-associated TCR beta chains in a later analysis were more clonally expanded and had lower generation probabilities. A cluster of highly shared sequence variants was judged likely to represent a technical artifact of the sequencing pipeline.

This clone occurred a few times. Its cognate antigen has yet to be identified. It has no much larger one-base neighbor in the sample; base qualities were not kept. The cohort was made up of approximately 670 healthy bone marrow donors. At the time of sampling, every cohort member was nominally healthy, though immune exposures that went unrecorded were likely present. The donor was CMV seronegative and was included in the group of 352 seronegative cohort members. A peripheral blood sample was provided by each donor, and peripheral blood mononuclear cells were used for TCR beta sequencing. Genomic DNA extraction from the blood cell samples was performed with the Qiagen DNeasy Blood Extraction Kit. Receptor libraries were prepared by the immunoSEQ multiplex PCR assay. For the multiplex PCR, a mixture combining 60 forward primers for TCR Vbeta segments and 13 reverse primers for TCR Jbeta segments was used. The CDR3 region of rearranged TCR beta genes was amplified from genomic DNA with a multiplex PCR assay. The amplified TCR beta libraries were sequenced on the Illumina HiSeq System as 87-base-pair reads. Per the original workflow: In a later analysis, 70 million to 95 million unique TCR beta chains were counted across the 650 to 750 repertoires, and roughly 11 million of these chains were shared by at least two donors. A nearest-neighbor algorithm error-corrected the raw reads and collapsed the reads into unique sequences, merging closely related sequences to remove PCR and sequencing errors. V, D and J gene segments were assigned by aligning CDR3 sequences to IMGT reference sequences. For a sequence to be retained, at least a six-nucleotide match to both a V gene segment and a J gene segment was required. Rearrangements were classified as productive when the CDR3 lacked stop codons and remained in frame with V and J, and all other rearrangements were classified as non-productive. Following IMGT convention, CDR3 was defined as the stretch from the second conserved V-encoded cysteine up to the conserved J-encoded phenylalanine. In an earlier analysis of just under 600 of the donors, sequences lacking an unambiguous match to a single V gene segment were excluded. An earlier analysis of about 590 of the donors classified V segments as functional when productive rearrangements were above 56.7% and as segregating when the standard deviation between donors was above 5%. To diagnose cytomegalovirus status from the catalog of TCR beta chain sequences, a statistical classification framework was built. A later analysis assigned V and J genes by comparing TCR nucleotide sequences with IMGT/GENE-DB human TR gene sequences. The TCRdist pipeline was used in a later analysis to assign CDR3 sequences and most-parsimonious VDJ recombination scenarios. In a later analysis, every TCR beta chain was defined by the combination of its CDR3 amino acid sequence and its V-gene family, and reads without a unique V-gene family were dropped. A later analysis removed roughly 590 highly shared, low-generation-probability nucleotide sequences to deal with suspected cross-contamination and a sequencing artifact. In a later analysis, a clonal expansion index was calculated for each public chain from normalized within-repertoire ranks of inferred template counts. In a later analysis, generation probabilities were computed with a VDJ recombination model fitted to out-of-frame rearrangements, and the resulting probabilities were checked against IGoR. Hypergeometric tests were used in a later analysis to score TCR-TCR, TCR-HLA and TCR-CMV co-occurrence, with a repertoire-size bias correction applied to the TCR pairs. In a later analysis, false discovery rates were estimated by permuting HLA or CMV assignments 20 times. In a later analysis, co-occurring TCRs were grouped using DBSCAN, and TCRdist sequence similarity was added for clustering within HLA-allele-positive subsets. For co-occurrence clustering, repertoires with fewer than 30,000 or more than 120,000 public chains were excluded, along with roughly five repertoires with anomalous nucleotide sharing. TCRdb re-hosts the immuneACCESS table, in-frame sequences only. Its copies lack some clones; in the studies checked, an unresolved V gene accounts for under half of them, and the cause for the rest is not known. V and J calls and clone size are as listed in that table; D and trimming were resolved from the DNA. The sample table records 150,000 to 200,000 clones; around 80% of these occur just once. About 2.2% of the sample is in the top ten clones.

This sequence originates from a male donor in good health and CMV-seronegative. The sequenced sample was PBMCs. Recombination linked TRBV9 to TRBJ2-2; the D region possibly corresponds to TRBD1 (5 bases align). This receptor has the CDR3 CASSGSQGVRAGELFF. The DNA sequence follows: TGTGCCAGCAGCGGCTCTCAGGGCGTCCGAGCCGGGGAGCTGTTTTTT.